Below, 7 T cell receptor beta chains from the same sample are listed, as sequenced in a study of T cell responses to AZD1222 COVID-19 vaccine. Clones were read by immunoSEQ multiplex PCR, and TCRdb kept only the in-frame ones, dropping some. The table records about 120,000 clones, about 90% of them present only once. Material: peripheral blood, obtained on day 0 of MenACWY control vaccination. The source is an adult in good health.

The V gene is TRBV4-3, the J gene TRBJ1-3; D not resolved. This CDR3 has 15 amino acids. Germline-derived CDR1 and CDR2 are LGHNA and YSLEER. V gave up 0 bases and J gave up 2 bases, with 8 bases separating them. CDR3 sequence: CASSQEFGAGNTIYF. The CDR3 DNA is TGCGCCAGCAGCCAAGAGTTTGGGGCTGGAAACACCATATATTTT.

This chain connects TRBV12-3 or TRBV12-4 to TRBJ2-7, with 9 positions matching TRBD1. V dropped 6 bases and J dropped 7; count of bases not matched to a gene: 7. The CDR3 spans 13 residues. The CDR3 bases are TGTGCCAGCAGCTTTACAGGGGGCAAAGAGCAGTACGTC. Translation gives CASSFTGGKEQYV.

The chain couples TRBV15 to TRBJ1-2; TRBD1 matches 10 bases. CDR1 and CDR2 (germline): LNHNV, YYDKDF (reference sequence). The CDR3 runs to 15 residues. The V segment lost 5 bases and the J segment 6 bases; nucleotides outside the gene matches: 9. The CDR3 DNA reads TGTGCCACCAGCGCCTGGACAGGGGGTTATAATGGCTACACCTTC. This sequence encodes CATSAWTGGYNGYTF.

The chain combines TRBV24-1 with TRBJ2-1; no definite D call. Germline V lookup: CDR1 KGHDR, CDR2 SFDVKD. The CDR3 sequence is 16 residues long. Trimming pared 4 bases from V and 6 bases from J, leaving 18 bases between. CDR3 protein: CATSEFGARTGNEQFF. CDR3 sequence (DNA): TGTGCCACCAGTGAATTCGGTGCCCGGACGGGCAATGAGCAGTTCTTC.

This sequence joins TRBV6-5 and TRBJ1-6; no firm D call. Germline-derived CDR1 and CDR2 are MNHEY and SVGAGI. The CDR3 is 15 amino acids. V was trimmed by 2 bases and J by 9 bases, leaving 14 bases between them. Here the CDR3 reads CASSYVEQGGSPLHF. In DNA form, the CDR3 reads TGTGCCAGCAGTTACGTGGAGCAAGGTGGTTCACCCCTCCACTTT.

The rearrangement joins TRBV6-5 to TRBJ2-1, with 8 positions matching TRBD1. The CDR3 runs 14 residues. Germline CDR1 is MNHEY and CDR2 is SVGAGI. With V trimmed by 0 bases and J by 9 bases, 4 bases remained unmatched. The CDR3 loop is CASSYSRTGFEQFF. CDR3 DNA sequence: TGTGCCAGCAGTTACTCCCGGACAGGGTTTGAGCAGTTCTTC.

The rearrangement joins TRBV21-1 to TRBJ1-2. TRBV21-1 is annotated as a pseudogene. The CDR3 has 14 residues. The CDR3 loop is CASSKVEGNYGYTF. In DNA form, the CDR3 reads TGTGCCAGCAGCAAAGTCGAAGGCAACTATGGCTACACCTTC.